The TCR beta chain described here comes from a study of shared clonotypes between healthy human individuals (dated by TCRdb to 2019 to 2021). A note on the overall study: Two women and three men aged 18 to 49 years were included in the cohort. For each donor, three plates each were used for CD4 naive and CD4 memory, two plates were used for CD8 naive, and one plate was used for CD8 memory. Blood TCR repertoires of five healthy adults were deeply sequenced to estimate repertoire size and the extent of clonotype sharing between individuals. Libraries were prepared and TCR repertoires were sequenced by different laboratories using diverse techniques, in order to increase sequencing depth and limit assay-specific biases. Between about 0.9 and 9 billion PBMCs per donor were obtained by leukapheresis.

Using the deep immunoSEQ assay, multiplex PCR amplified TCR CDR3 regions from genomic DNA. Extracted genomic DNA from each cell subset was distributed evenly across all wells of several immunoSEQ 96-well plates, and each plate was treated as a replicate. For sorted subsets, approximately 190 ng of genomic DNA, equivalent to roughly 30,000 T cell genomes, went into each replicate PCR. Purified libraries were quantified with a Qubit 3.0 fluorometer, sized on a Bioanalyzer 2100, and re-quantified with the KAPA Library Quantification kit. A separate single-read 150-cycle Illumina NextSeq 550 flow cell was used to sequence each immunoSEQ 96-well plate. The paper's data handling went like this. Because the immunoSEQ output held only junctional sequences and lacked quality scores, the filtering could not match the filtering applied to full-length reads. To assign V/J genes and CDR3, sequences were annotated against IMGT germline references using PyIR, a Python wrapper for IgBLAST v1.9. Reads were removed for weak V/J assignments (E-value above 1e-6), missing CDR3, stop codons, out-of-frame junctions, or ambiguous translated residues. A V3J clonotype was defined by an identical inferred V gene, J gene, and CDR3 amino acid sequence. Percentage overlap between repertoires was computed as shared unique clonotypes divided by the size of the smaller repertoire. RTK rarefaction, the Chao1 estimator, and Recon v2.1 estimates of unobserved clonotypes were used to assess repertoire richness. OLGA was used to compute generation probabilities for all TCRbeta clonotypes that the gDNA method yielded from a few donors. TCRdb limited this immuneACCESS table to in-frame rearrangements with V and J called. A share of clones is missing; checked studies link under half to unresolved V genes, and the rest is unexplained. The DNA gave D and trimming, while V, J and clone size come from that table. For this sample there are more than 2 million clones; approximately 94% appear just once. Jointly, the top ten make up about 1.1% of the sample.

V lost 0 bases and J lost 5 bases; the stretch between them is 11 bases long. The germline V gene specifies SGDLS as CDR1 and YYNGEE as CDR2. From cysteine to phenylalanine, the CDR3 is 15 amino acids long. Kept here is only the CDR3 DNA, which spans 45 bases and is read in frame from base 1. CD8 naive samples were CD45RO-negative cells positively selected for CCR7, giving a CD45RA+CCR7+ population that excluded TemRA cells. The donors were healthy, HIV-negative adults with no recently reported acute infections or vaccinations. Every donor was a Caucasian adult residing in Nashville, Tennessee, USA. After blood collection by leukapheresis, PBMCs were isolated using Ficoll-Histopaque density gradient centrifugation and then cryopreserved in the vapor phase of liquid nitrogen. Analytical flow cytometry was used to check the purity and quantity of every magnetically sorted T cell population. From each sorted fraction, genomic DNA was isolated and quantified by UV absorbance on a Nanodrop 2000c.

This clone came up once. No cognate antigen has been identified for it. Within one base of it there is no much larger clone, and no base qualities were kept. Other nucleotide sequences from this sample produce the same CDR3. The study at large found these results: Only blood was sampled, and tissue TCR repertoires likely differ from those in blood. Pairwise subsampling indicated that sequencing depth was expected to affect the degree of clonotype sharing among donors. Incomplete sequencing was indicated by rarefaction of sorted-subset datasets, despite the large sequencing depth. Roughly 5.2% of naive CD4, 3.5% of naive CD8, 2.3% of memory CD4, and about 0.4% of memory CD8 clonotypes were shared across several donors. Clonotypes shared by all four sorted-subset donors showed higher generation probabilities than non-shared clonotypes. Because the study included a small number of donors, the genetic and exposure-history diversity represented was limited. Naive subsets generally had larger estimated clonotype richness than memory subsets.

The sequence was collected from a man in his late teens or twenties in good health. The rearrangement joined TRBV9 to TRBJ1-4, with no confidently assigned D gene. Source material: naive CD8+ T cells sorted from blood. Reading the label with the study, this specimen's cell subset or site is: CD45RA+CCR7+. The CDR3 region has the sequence CASSVGGSTNEKLFF. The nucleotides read TGTGCCAGCAGCGTAGGAGGGTCCACCAATGAAAAACTGTTTTTT.